This TCR beta chain was recorded in a study of graft-versus-host responses after intestinal transplantation. Sequenced by immunoSEQ multiplex PCR; TCRdb stores in-frame clones only, minus some. The sample carries 8,900 or so clones, over 90% recorded once. Germline CDR1 and CDR2: SNHLY and FYNNEI. The CDR3 loop spans 15 amino acids. Trimming shortened V by 6 bases and J by 0 bases, and 12 bases separated the two germline ends. The TCR was taken from a human patient who received an intestinal transplant, so some T cells may come from the graft donor. Sequenced here: PBMCs, sampled 11 days after intestinal transplantation. V and J are TRBV2 and TRBJ1-3, with a possible D match to TRBD1 (5 bases). CDR3: CASRIRGISGNTIYF. Here the CDR3 DNA reads TGTGCCAGCAGAATCCGGGGGATCTCTGGAAACACCATATATTTT.